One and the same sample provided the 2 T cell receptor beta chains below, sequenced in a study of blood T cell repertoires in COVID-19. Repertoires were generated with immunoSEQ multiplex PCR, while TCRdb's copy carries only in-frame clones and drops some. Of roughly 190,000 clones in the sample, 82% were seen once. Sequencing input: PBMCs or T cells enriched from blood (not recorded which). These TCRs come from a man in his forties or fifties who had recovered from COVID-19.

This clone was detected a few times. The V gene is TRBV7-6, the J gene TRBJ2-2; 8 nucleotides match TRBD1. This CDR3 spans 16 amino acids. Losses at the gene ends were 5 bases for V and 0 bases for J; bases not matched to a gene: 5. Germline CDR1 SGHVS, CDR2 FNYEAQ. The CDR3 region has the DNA TGTGCCAGCAGCCCGCTACAGGGGGCGAACACCGGGGAGCTGTTTTTT. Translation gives CASSPLQGANTGELFF. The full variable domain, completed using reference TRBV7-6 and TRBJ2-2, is GAGVSQSPRYKVTKRGQDVALRCDPISGHVSLYWYRQALGQGPEFLTYFNYEAQQDKSGLPNDRFSAERPEGSISTLTIQRTEQRDSAMYRCASSPLQGANTGELFFGEGSRLTVL.

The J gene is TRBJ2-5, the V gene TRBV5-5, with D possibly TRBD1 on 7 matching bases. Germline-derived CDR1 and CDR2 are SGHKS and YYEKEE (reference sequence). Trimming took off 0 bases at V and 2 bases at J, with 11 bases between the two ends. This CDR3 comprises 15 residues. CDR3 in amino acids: CASSLGAGQQETQYF. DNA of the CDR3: TGTGCCAGCAGCTTGGGGGCGGGACAGCAAGAGACCCAGTACTTC.